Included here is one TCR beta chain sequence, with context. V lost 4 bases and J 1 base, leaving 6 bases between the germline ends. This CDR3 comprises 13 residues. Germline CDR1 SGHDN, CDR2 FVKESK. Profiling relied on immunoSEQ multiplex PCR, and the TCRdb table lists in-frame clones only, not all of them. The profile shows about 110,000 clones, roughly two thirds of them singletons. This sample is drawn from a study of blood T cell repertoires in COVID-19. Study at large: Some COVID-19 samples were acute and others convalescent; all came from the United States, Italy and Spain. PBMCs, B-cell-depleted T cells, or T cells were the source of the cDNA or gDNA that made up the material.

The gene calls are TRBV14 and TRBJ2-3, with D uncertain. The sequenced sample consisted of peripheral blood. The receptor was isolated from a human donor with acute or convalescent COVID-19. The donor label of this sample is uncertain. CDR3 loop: CASSLQGTDTQYF. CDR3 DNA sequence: TGTGCCAGCAGCCTTCAGGGCACAGATACGCAGTATTTT.